The 5 T cell receptor beta chains given below trace back to one sample, sequenced in a study of T cell repertoires in cytomegalovirus infection. One entry per CDR3 protein results from TCRdb running MiXCR on the reads. Of about 920,000 distinct CDR3 sequences listed, more than 25% are singletons. For these TCRs, the target antigens are not known. The sequenced sample was cultured CD8+ T cells from PBMCs, obtained from culture after CMV antigen stimulation. The receptors derive from a human donor in good health (CMV status not recorded). Some clones in this sample may be carry-over from other donors' samples.

This clonotype appeared many times. V gene TRBV7-2 combines with J gene TRBJ1-1; D possibly corresponds to TRBD1 (5 bases). The CDR3 contains 14 residues. Trimming left V 5 bases short and J 3 bases short, with 13 bases between. Germline V gene data show CDR1 as SGHTA and CDR2 as FQGNSA. This chain's CDR3 is CASSGAGWDTEAFF. As DNA, the CDR3 is TGTGCCAGCAGCGGCGCAGGGTGGGACACTGAAGCTTTCTTT.

This clonotype was counted ten times or more. The chain combines TRBV7-6 with TRBJ1-5; D is ambiguous. The germline V and J ends were trimmed by 4 bases and 5 bases, with 15 bases remaining between them. Looked up from germline, CDR1 is SGHVS and CDR2 is FNYEAQ. The CDR3 has 15 residues. The CDR3 here is CASSSERTRDQPQHF. CDR3 DNA sequence: TGTGCCAGCAGCTCCGAGAGGACCCGGGATCAGCCCCAGCATTTT.

This clonotype appeared a few times. The chain carries TRBV5-1 and TRBJ1-1; possible D gene TRBD1, 5 bases. The V end lost 5 bases, the J end lost 3 bases, and 11 bases lay between the germline ends. This CDR3 is 13 amino acids long. The V gene's germline CDR1 is SGHRS and CDR2 YFSETQ. The CDR3 DNA follows: TGCGCCAGCAGGAAGGGAGGGGACACTGAAGCTTTCTTT. Translation: CASRKGGDTEAFF.

The rearrangement joins TRBV5-4 to TRBJ2-7; no clear D gene. V lost 0 bases to trimming and J lost 3 bases, with 10 bases between them. The CDR3 covers 14 residues. Germline V gene lookup returns CDR1 SGHNT and CDR2 YYREEE (reference sequence). DNA of the CDR3: TGTGCCAGCAGCTTGGTTGGCCGTAACTACGAGCAGTACTTC. Translating it yields CASSLVGRNYEQYF.

This clonotype has more than one count but fewer than ten. The chain carries TRBV7-6 and TRBJ2-1; 9 bases map to TRBD1. The CDR3 runs to 15 residues. Unmatched junction bases numbered 10, after V lost 4 bases and J lost 9 bases. Germline CDR1 and CDR2: SGHVS and FNYEAQ. The CDR3 protein is CASSSSETGGLEQFF. CDR3 DNA sequence: TGTGCCAGCAGCTCCTCCGAAACAGGGGGCCTTGAGCAGTTCTTC.